The sequence of this T cell receptor (beta chain) was determined in a study of a mutant IDH1 vaccine in newly diagnosed glioma. The table came from immunoSEQ multiplex PCR; TCRdb's copy has only in-frame clones and leaves some out. The repertoire includes some 26,000 clones, 60% to 75% of them detected once, and more than 9.5% sits in the top ten. V shed 0 bases, J shed 9 bases, and the junction held 5 bases outside the gene matches. The CDR3 has 14 amino acids. CDR1 SQVTM and CDR2 ANQGSEA come from the germline V gene. Time point meaning: week 11, during vaccination. Every single dose of the vaccine, 300 ug of mutant IDH1 20-mer peptide, came with topical imiquimod. Concerning this clone itself: Its matching antigen is unknown.

This chain connects TRBV29-1 to TRBJ2-1, with 10 bases that match TRBD2. The sequencing used peripheral blood mononuclear cells (PBMCs), collected from a glioma patient whose treatment included an IDH1 peptide vaccine. The receptor was derived from a man younger than 35 with glioma. Some clones in this sample may be carry-over from other donors' samples. The CDR3 protein is CSVEDLLAGSEQFF. The CDR3 bases are TGCAGCGTTGAAGATTTACTAGCGGGATCTGAGCAGTTCTTC.